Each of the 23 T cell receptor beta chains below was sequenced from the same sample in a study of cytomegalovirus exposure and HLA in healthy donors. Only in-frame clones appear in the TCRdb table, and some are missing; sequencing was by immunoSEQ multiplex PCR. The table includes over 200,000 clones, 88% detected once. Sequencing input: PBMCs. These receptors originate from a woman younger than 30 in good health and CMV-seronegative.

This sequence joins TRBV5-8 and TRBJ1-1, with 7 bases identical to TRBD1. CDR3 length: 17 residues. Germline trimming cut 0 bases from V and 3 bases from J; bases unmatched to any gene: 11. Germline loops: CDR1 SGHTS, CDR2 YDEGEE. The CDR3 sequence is CASSLGQGTIRDTEAFF. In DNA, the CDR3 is TGTGCCAGCAGCTTGGGACAGGGCACTATAAGAGACACTGAAGCTTTCTTT.

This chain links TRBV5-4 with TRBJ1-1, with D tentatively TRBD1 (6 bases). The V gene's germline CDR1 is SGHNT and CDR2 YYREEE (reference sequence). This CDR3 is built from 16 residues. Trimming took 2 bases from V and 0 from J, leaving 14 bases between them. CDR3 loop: CASSLADSSLNTEAFF. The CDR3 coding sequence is TGTGCCAGCAGCTTAGCGGACAGTAGTTTGAACACTGAAGCTTTCTTT.

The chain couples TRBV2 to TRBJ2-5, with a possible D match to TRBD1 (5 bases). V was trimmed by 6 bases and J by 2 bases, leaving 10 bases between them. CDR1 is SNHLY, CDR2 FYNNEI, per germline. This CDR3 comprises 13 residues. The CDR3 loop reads CASRTVIQETQYF. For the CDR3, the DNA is TGTGCCAGCAGGACAGTTATACAAGAGACCCAGTACTTC.

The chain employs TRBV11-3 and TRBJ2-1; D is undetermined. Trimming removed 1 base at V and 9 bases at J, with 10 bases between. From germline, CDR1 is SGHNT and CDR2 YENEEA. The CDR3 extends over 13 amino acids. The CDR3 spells CASSLAPYSEQFF. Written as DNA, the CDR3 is TGTGCCAGCAGCTTAGCGCCGTATAGTGAGCAGTTCTTC.

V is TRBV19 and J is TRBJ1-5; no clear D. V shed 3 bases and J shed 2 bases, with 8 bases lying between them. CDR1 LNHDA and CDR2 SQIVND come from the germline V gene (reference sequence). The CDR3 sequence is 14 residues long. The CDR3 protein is CASSIGYGNQPQHF. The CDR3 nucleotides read TGTGCCAGTAGTATCGGGTATGGCAATCAGCCCCAGCATTTT.

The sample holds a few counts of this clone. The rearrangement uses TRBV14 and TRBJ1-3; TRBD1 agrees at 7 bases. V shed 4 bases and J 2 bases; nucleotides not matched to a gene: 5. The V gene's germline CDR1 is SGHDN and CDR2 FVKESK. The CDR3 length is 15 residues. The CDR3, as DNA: TGTGCCAGCAGCCTAAGAGGGACAGCTGGAAACACCATATATTTT. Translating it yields CASSLRGTAGNTIYF.

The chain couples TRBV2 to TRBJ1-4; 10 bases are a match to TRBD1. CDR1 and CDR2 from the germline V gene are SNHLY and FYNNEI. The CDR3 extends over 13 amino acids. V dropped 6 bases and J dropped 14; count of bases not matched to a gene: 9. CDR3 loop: CASRLTPDRGLFF. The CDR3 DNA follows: TGTGCCAGCAGACTAACACCGGACAGGGGGCTGTTTTTT.

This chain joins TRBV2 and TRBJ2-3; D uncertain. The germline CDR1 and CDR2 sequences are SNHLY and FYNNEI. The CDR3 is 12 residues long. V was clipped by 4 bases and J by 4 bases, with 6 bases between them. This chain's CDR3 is CASSALSDTQYF. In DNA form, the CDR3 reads TGTGCCAGCAGTGCCCTCTCAGATACGCAGTATTTT.

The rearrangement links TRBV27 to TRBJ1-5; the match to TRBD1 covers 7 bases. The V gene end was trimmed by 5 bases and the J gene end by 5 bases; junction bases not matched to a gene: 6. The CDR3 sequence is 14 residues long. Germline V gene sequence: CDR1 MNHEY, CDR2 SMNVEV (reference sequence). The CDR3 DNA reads TGTGCCAGCAGTGCGACAGGGACCGATCAGCCCCAGCATTTT. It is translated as CASSATGTDQPQHF.

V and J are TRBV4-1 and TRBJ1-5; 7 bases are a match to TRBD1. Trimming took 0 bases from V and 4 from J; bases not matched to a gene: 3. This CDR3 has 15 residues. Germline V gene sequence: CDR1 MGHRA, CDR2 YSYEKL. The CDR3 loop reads CASSQDEGANQPQHF. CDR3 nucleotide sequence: TGCGCCAGCAGCCAAGATGAGGGGGCGAATCAGCCCCAGCATTTT.

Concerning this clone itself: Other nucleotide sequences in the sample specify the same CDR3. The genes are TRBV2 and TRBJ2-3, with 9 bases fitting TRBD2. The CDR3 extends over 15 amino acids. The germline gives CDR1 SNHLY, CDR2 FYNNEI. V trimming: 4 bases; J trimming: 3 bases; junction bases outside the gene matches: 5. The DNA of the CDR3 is TGTGCCAGCAGTGTGGGTAGCGGGAGTACAGATACGCAGTATTTT. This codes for CASSVGSGSTDTQYF.

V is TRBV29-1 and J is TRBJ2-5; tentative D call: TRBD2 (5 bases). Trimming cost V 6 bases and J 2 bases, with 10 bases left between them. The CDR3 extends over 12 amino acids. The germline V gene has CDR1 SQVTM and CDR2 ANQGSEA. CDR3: CSVLDSQETQYF. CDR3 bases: TGCAGCGTCCTGGACTCACAAGAGACCCAGTACTTC.

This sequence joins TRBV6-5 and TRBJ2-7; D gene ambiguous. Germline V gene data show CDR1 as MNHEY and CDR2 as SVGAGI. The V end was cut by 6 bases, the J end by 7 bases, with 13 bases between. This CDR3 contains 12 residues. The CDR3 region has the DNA TGTGCCAGCAGCCCTAATCCGGGTGAGCAGTACTTC. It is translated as CASSPNPGEQYF.

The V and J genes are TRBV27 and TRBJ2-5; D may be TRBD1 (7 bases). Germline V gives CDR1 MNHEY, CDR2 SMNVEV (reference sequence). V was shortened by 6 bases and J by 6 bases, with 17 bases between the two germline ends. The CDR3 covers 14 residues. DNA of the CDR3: TGTGCCAGCAGCCCACAGGGGAGGTTGCAGACCCAGTACTTC. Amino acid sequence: CASSPQGRLQTQYF.

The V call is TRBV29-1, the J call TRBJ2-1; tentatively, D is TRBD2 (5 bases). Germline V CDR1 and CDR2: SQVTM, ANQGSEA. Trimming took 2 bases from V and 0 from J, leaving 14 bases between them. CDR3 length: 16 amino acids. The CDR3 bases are TGCAGCGTTGAAAGGAGCGGCCGGGGCTCCTACAATGAGCAGTTCTTC. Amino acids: CSVERSGRGSYNEQFF.

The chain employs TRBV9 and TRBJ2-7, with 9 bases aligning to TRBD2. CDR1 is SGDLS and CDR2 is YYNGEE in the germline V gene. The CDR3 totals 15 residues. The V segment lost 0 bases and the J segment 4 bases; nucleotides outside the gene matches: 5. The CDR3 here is CASSVGLAGVYEQYF. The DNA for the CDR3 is TGTGCCAGCAGCGTAGGGTTAGCGGGAGTGTACGAGCAGTACTTC.

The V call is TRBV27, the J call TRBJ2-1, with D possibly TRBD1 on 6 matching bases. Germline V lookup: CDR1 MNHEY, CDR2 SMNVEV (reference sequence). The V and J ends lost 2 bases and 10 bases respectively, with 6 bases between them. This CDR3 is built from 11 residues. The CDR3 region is CASSLTGEQFF. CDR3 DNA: TGTGCCAGCAGTTTAACAGGGGAGCAGTTCTTC.

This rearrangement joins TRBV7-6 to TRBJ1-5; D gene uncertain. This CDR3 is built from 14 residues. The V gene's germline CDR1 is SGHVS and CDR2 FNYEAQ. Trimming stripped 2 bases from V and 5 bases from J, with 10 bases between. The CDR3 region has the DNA TGTGCCAGCAGCTTATATGGGCCCCATCAGCCCCAGCATTTT. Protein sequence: CASSLYGPHQPQHF.

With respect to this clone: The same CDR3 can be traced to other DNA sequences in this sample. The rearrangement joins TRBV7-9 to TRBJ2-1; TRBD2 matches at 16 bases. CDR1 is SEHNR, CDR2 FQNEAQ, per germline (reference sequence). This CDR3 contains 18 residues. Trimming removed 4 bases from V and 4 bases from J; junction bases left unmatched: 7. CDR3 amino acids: CASSWGGLAGGPYNEQFF. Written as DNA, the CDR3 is TGTGCCAGCAGCTGGGGGGGACTAGCGGGAGGGCCTTACAATGAGCAGTTCTTC.

The CDR3 DNA sequence: TGTGCCAGCAGCAGACTAGTTACAGATACGCAGTATTTT. Translation gives CASSRLVTDTQYF. The rearrangement joins TRBV6-4 to TRBJ2-3; a possible D gene is TRBD2 (6 bases). Germline V gene lookup returns CDR1 MRHNA and CDR2 SNTAGT. The V end was cut by 6 bases, the J end by 3 bases, with 10 bases between. This CDR3 spans 13 amino acids.

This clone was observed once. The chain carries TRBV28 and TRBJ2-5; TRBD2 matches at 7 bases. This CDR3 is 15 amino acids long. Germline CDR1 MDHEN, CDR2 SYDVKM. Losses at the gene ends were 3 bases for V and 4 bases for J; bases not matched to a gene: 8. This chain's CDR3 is CASSFRQGGVETQYF. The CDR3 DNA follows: TGTGCCAGCAGTTTTCGCCAGGGAGGGGTAGAGACCCAGTACTTC.

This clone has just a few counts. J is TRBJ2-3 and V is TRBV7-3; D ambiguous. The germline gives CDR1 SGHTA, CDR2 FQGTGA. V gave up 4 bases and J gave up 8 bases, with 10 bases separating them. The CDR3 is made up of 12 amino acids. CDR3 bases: TGTGCCAGCAGCTCCCCAGGTAGTACGCAGTATTTT. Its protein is CASSSPGSTQYF.

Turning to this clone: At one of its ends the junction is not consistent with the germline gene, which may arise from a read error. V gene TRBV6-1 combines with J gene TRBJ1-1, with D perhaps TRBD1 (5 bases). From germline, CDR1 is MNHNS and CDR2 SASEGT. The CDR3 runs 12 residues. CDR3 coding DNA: TGTGCCAGCAGTGGGGGGGGACTGAAGCTTTCCTTT. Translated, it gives CASSGGGLKLSF.